A single count supports the clone carrying this TCR beta chain. The protocol was immunoSEQ multiplex PCR, while the TCRdb copy is restricted to in-frame clones and leaves out a portion. The table shows about 71,000 clones, with 78% occurring only once. The sample is drawn from a study of OX40 agonist ivuxolimab in advanced cancers. From germline, CDR1 is SGHVS and CDR2 FQNEAQ. Germline trimming cut 4 bases from V and 3 bases from J; bases unmatched to any gene: 3. The CDR3 consists of 13 residues. The origin of this receptor is an adult with an advanced solid tumor such as melanoma, head and neck, liver or kidney cancer. The chain links TRBV7-8 to TRBJ2-7; 7 bases match TRBD2. The specimen was CD4+ or CD8+ T cells sorted from blood, collected in a trial of the OX40 agonist ivuxolimab. The CDR3 nucleotides are TGTGCCAGCAGCTGGGGGGGATACTACGAGCAGTACTTC. This sequence encodes CASSWGGYYEQYF.